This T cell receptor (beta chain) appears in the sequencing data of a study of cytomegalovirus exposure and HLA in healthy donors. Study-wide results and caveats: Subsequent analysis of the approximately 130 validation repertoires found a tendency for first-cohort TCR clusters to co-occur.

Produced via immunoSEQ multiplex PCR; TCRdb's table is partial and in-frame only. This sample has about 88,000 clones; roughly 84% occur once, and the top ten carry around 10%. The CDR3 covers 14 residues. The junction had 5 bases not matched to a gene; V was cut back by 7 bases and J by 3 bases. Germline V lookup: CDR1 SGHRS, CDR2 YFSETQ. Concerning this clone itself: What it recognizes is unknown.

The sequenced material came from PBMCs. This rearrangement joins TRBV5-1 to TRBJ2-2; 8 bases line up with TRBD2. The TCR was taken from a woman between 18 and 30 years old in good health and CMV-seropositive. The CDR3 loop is CASAGTRDTGELFF. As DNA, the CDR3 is TGCGCCAGCGCCGGGACTAGGGACACCGGGGAGCTGTTTTTT.